This TCR beta chain appears in the sequencing data of a study of cytomegalovirus exposure and HLA in healthy donors (dated by TCRdb to 2015 to 2018). With regard to the full study: According to a later analysis, one platform produced both the 120 validation repertoires and the 730 or so repertoires of the first cohort. The study aimed to test whether cataloging public T cell receptors could reveal signatures of past pathogen exposure. Along with the roughly 670-subject first cohort, a separate validation cohort of over a hundred different subjects was used. To predict cytomegalovirus infection status, the study brought together high-throughput TCR immunosequencing, statistical association of individual TCRs with disease status, and machine learning.

The library relied on the immunoSEQ multiplex PCR assay. In the source study's methods: A statistical classification framework was built to diagnose cytomegalovirus status from the catalog of TCR beta chain sequences. Entries here come from immuneACCESS through TCRdb and include only in-frame sequences with V and J called. Some clones fail to appear in such tables; in the studies checked, an unresolved V gene covers under half of the shortfall, and the cause of the remainder is unknown. V and J calls and clone size are given by that table; D and trimming were obtained from the DNA. The sample has some 110,000 clones on record, more than 70% of them singletons. Of the sample, less than 2% is held by the ten largest clones. Of note for this clone: The antigen this receptor binds is unknown. No quality values exist for individual bases; no much larger clone is one base distant.

Donors formed part of the validation cohort, which comprised 120 subjects and was distinct from the first cohort of over 500 subjects. Overall results and qualifications from the work: Three of the identified cytomegalovirus-associated TCR beta chains were confirmed in vitro to be specific for cytomegalovirus antigens. The authors suggested that the approach could potentially be extended to other disease states and immunological phenotypes. In a later analysis, TCRs clustered in the first cohort were found to also tend to co-occur in the roughly 120 validation repertoires, with 94% of cluster scores above 0. In both the original and validation cohorts, the classifier was reported to diagnose cytomegalovirus status with high specificity and sensitivity. Across donors, most TCR sequences were observed very rarely, whereas some public TCRs were present in many individuals. The study listed 164 TCR beta chains as associated with cytomegalovirus. The validation cohort had no HLA typing available for a later analysis, so co-occurrence within that cohort was assessed over all 120 repertoires.

Inclusive of the bounding cysteine and phenylalanine, the CDR3 is 13 residues long. The sequence is cut down to CDR3 DNA, 39 bases in frame from base 1. V drops 6 bases and J drops 3 bases, leaving 12 bases in between. Reading the germline V gene gives CDR1 SQVTM and CDR2 ANQGSEA. The rearranged segments are TRBV29-1 and TRBJ1-5; TRBD1 might be the D gene, on 6 matching bases. The origin of this receptor is a man aged 18 to 30 in good health and CMV-seronegative. Sequencing used PBMCs. The DNA sequence is given as TGCAGCGTCGCGACAGGCTACAATCAGCCCCAGCATTTT. The resulting protein is CSVATGYNQPQHF. Full variable domain (CDR3 extended with the reference TRBV29-1 and TRBJ1-5 proteins): SAVISQKPSRDICQRGTSLTIQCQVDSQVTMMFWYRQQPGQSLTLIATANQGSEATYESGFVIDKFPISRPNLTFSTLTVSNMSPEDSSIYLCSVATGYNQPQHFGDGTRLSIL.